These 15 T cell receptor beta chains originate from one sample sequenced in a study of blood T cell repertoires in COVID-19. TCRdb keeps only in-frame clones here, not all; method: immunoSEQ multiplex PCR. The sample shows 250,000 to 350,000 clones, roughly 87% of them seen only once. Sequencing was done on a sample of peripheral blood. Receptors were obtained from a man aged 18 to 35 with active or convalescent COVID-19.

This chain uses TRBV10-3 with TRBJ2-7; 8 bases map to TRBD2. This CDR3 comprises 17 residues. Germline V CDR1 and CDR2: ENHRY, SYGVKD. Trimming removed 4 bases from V and 3 bases from J; junction bases left unmatched: 14. The CDR3, as DNA: TGTGCCATCAGTGCTACTAGCGGCGCGGTAGGAGACTACGAGCAGTACTTC. It encodes CAISATSGAVGDYEQYF.

This rearrangement joins TRBV5-6 to TRBJ2-1; 7 bases are a match to TRBD1. V lost 0 bases, J lost 4 bases, and 4 bases stayed unmatched. Germline V CDR1 and CDR2: SGHDT, YYEEEE. This CDR3 has 15 amino acids. This chain's CDR3 is CASSLAGTAYNEQFF. In DNA, the CDR3 is TGTGCCAGCAGCTTGGCCGGGACAGCATACAATGAGCAGTTCTTC.

Only one count was recorded for this clone. V gene TRBV7-9 combines with J gene TRBJ1-4, with unresolved D. This CDR3 contains 16 residues. Germline CDR1 SEHNR, CDR2 FQNEAQ (reference sequence). V was pared by 0 bases and J by 4 bases, with 12 bases between. The DNA for the CDR3 is TGTGCCAGCAGCTTAGCTTCAGGTCGCCTTAATGAAAAACTGTTTTTT. Its translation is CASSLASGRLNEKLFF. Together with reference TRBV7-9 and TRBJ1-4, the CDR3 gives the full variable domain: DTGVSQNPRHKITKRGQNVTFRCDPISEHNRLYWYRQTLGQGPEFLTYFQNEAQLEKSRLLSDRFSAERPKGSFSTLEIQRTEQGDSAMYLCASSLASGRLNEKLFFGSGTQLSVL.

This clone was seen only once. The V call is TRBV27, the J call TRBJ2-7; TRBD1 agrees at 8 bases. Germline-derived CDR1 and CDR2 are MNHEY and SMNVEV (reference sequence). V was pared by 6 bases and J by 6 bases, with 10 bases of the junction left unmatched. This CDR3 has 14 residues. CDR3 sequence: CASRPTGGVAEQYF. Here the CDR3 DNA reads TGTGCCAGCAGGCCAACAGGGGGAGTCGCCGAGCAGTACTTC.

V is TRBV10-3 and J is TRBJ1-1, with a weak D call TRBD1 (6 bases). V shed 5 bases and J shed 5 bases, with 9 bases lying between them. The germline V gene has CDR1 ENHRY and CDR2 SYGVKD. This CDR3 contains 12 residues. CDR3 nucleotide sequence: TGTGCCATCAGTAAACAGGGTACTGAAGCTTTCTTT. Its protein is CAISKQGTEAFF.

The CDR3, as DNA: TGTGCCAGCAGCTTGGGGGGAGGGGCCTGGGAGACCCAGTACTTC. Protein: CASSLGGGAWETQYF. V is TRBV7-2 and J is TRBJ2-5, with 7 bases that match TRBD2. The junction had 9 bases not matched to a gene; V was cut back by 3 bases and J by 5 bases. CDR3 size: 15 residues. The germline V gene has CDR1 SGHTA and CDR2 FQGNSA.

J is TRBJ1-1 and V is TRBV7-9, with D possibly being TRBD1 (5 bases). The germline gives CDR1 SEHNR, CDR2 FQNEAQ (reference sequence). The CDR3 is 13 residues long. The CDR3 DNA reads TGTGCATTTACGCCCAGGGAGAACACTGAAGCTTTCTTT. Its protein product is CAFTPRENTEAFF.

Concerning this clone: This specimen includes other DNA sequences encoding the same CDR3. The genes are TRBV29-1 and TRBJ2-7; 8 positions match TRBD1. Germline CDR1 is SQVTM and CDR2 is ANQGSEA. With V trimmed by 6 bases and J by 3 bases, 4 bases remained unmatched. The CDR3 consists of 12 residues. CDR3 in DNA: TGCAGCGTACGCGGACAGGGCTACGAGCAGTACTTC. Its translation: CSVRGQGYEQYF.

The CDR3 nucleotides are TGTGCCAGCAGCATCCTAGCGGGGGCCTACAATGAGCAGTTCTTC. Translated, it gives CASSILAGAYNEQFF. The V call is TRBV7-3, the J call TRBJ2-1; 10 positions match TRBD2. CDR1 is SGHTA and CDR2 is FQGTGA in the germline V gene. The trim removed 5 bases at V and 2 bases at J, leaving 3 bases unmatched. This CDR3 is 15 amino acids long.

J is TRBJ2-3 and V is TRBV7-6; 7 bases agree with TRBD1. CDR3 size: 14 residues. V was clipped by 5 bases and J by 2 bases; unmatched bases: 4. Germline values: CDR1 SGHVS, CDR2 FNYEAQ. CDR3 sequence (DNA): TGTGCCAGCAGCATGGACAGGTTCACAGATACGCAGTATTTT. Protein product: CASSMDRFTDTQYF.

This clone turned up a few times. The genes are TRBV3-1 (or the pseudogene TRBV3-2) and TRBJ2-1; the match to TRBD2 covers 13 bases. The CDR3 runs to 15 residues. CDR1 is LGHDT and CDR2 is YNNKEL in the germline V gene (reference sequence). J was trimmed by 6 bases and V by 8 bases; bases with no gene match: 7. Written as DNA, the CDR3 is TGTGCCAGCCGCTCCGGGACTAGCGGGATCAATGAGCAGTTCTTC. Translated: CASRSGTSGINEQFF.

The chain joins TRBV19 to TRBJ1-2, with 11 nucleotides matching TRBD1. The germline V gene has CDR1 LNHDA and CDR2 SQIVND (reference sequence). The CDR3 length is 15 residues. After removal of 4 bases from V and 5 bases from J, the junction contained 6 bases not matched to a gene. CDR3 sequence: CASSTWDRGGYGYTF. CDR3 coding DNA: TGTGCCAGTAGTACCTGGGACAGGGGGGGATATGGCTACACCTTC.

CDR3 nucleotides: TGTGCCAGCAGCCCGGGACAGGGAATATACGCGAACACCGGGGAGCTGTTTTTT. Its translation: CASSPGQGIYANTGELFF. This chain uses TRBV11-2 with TRBJ2-2, with 9 bases lining up with TRBD1. V dropped 5 bases and J dropped 0; count of bases not matched to a gene: 10. Germline V gene lookup returns CDR1 SGHAT and CDR2 FQNNGV. The CDR3 has 18 residues.

The chain joins TRBV6-5 to TRBJ1-3; D perhaps matches TRBD1 (6 bases). V was clipped by 10 bases and J by 0 bases, with 10 bases between them. From germline, CDR1 is MNHEY and CDR2 SVGAGI. The CDR3 length is 13 residues. The CDR3 spells CATRDNSGNTIYF. CDR3 nucleotides: TGTGCCACAAGGGACAACTCTGGAAACACCATATATTTT.

V usage is TRBV19 and J usage is TRBJ2-1; TRBD2 matches 7 bases. The ends lost 3 bases at V and 3 bases at J; junction bases unmatched: 5. The CDR3 sequence is 15 residues long. Germline V gives CDR1 LNHDA, CDR2 SQIVND (reference sequence). CDR3 in amino acids: CASSIAGALYNEQFF. The CDR3 region has the DNA TGTGCCAGTAGTATTGCGGGAGCACTCTACAATGAGCAGTTCTTC.